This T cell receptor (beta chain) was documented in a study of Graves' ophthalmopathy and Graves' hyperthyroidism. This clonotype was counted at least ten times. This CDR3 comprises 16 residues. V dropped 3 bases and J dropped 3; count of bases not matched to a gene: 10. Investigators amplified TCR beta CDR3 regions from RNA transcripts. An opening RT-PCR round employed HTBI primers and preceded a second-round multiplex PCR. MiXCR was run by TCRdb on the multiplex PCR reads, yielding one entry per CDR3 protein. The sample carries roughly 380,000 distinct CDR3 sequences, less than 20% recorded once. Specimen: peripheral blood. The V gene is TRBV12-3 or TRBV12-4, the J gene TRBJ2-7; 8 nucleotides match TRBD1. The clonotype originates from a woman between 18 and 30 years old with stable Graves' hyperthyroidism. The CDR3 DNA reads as TGTGCCAGCAGTTTCGAACAGGGGGTCGGTATCTACGAGCAGTACTTC. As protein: CASSFEQGVGIYEQYF.